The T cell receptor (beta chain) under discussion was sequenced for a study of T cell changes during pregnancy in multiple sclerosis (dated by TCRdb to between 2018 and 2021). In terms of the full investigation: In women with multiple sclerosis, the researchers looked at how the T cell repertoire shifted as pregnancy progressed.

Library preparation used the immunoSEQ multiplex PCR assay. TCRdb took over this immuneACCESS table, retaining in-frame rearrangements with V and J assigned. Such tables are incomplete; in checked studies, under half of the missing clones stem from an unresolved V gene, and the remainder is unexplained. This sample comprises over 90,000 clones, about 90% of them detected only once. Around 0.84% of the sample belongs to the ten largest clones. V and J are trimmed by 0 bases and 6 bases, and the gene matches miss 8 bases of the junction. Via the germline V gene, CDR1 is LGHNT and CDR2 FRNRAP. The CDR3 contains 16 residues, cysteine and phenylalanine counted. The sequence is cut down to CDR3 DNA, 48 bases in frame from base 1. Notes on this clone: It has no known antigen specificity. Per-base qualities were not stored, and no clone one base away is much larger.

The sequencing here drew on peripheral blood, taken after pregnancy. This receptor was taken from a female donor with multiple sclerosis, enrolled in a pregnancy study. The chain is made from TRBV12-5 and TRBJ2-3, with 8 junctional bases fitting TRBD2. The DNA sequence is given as TGTGCTAGTGGTTTGGTTATTAGCGGGGCTATCGATACGCAGTATTTT. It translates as CASGLVISGAIDTQYF.